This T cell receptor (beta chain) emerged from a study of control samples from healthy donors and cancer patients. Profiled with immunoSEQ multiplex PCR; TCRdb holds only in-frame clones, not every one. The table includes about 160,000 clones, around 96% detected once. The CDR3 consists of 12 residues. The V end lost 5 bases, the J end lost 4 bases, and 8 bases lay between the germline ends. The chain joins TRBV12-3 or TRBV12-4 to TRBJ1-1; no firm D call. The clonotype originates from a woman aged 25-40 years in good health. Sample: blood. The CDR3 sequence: CASSRGITEAFF. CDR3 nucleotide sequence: TGTGCCAGCAGTCGGGGTATCACTGAAGCTTTCTTT.